This TCR beta chain was captured by sequencing in a study of OX40 agonist ivuxolimab in advanced cancers. Study-wide context: Of the participants, approximately 38% had some prior anti-PD-1, anti-PD-L1 or anti-CTLA-4 therapy, which was allowed.

Profiling relied on immunoSEQ multiplex PCR, and the TCRdb table lists in-frame clones only, not all of them. The top ten hold 0.55% of the sample, which has tens of thousands of clones, about 86% seen once. V lost 8 bases, J lost 1 base, and 14 bases lay in between. Germline CDR1 reads MNHEY; CDR2 reads SMNVEV (reference sequence). The CDR3 is made up of 14 amino acids. The chain joins TRBV27 to TRBJ1-1; D perhaps matches TRBD1 (6 bases). The TCR originated in an adult with an advanced solid tumor such as melanoma, head and neck, liver or kidney cancer. The specimen was CD4+ or CD8+ T cells sorted from blood, collected in a trial of the OX40 agonist ivuxolimab. Written as DNA, the CDR3 is TGTGCCAGCCGCGGTCTCAGGGGGAACACTGAAGCTTTCTTT. It is translated as CASRGLRGNTEAFF.